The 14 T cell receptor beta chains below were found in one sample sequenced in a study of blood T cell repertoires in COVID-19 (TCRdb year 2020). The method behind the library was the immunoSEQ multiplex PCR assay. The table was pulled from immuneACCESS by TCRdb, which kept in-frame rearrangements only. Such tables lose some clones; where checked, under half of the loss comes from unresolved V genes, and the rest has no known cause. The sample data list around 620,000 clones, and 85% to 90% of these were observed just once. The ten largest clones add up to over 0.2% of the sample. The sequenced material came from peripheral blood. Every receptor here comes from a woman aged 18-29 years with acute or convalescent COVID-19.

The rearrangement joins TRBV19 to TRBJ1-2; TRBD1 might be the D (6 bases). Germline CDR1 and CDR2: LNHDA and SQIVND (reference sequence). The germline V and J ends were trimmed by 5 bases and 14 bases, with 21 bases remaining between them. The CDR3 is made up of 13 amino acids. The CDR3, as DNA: TGTGCCAGTAGTCCTACAGGGCTCGTATCCCCGACCTTC. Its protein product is CASSPTGLVSPTF.

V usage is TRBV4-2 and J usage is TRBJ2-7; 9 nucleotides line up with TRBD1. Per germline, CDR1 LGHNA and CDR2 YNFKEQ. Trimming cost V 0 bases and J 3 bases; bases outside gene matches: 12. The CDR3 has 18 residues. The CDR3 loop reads CASSQDPPGQGINYEQYF. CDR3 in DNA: TGTGCCAGCAGCCAAGACCCTCCGGGACAGGGAATAAACTACGAGCAGTACTTC.

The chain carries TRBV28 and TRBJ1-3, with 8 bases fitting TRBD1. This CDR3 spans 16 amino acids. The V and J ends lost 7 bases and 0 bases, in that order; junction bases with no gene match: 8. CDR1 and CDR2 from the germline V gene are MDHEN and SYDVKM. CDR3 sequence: CASTPTGAASGNTIYF. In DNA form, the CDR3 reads TGTGCCAGCACCCCGACAGGGGCGGCCTCTGGAAACACCATATATTTT. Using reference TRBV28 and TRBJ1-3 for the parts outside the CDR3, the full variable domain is DVKVTQSSRYLVKRTGEKVFLECVQDMDHENMFWYRQDPGLGLRLIYFSYDVKMKEKGDIPEGYSVSREKKERFSLILESASTNQTSMYLCASTPTGAASGNTIYFGEGSWLTVV.

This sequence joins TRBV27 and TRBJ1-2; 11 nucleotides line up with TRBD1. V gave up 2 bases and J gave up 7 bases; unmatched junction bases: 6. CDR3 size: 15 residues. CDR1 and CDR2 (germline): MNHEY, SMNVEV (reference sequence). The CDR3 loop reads CASSLTGQGAGGYTF. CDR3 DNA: TGTGCCAGCAGTTTAACCGGACAGGGGGCTGGTGGCTACACCTTC.

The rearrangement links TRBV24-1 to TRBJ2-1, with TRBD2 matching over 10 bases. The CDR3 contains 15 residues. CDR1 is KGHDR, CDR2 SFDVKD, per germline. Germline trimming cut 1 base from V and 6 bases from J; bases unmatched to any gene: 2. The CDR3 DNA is TGTGCCACCAGTGATTTTTCTAGCGGGGGCAATGAGCAGTTCTTC. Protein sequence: CATSDFSSGGNEQFF.

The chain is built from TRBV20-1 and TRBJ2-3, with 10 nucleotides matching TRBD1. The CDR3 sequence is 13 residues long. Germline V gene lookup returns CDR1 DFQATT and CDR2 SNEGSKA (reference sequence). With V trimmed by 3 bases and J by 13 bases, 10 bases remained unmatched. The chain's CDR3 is CSASPVRGTGEYF. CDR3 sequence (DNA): TGCAGTGCTAGTCCTGTACGGGGGACAGGGGAGTATTTT.

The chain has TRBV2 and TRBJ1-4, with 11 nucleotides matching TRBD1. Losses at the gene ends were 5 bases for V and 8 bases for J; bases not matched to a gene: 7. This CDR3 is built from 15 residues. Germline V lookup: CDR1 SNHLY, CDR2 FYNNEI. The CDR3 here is CASSNRGTGGEKLFF. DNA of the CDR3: TGTGCCAGCAGTAATAGAGGGACAGGGGGAGAAAAACTGTTTTTT.

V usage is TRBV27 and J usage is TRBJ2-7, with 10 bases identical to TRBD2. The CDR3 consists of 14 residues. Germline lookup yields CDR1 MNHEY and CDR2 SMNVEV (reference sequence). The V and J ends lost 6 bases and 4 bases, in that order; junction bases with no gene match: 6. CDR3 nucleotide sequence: TGTGCCAGCAGCGTAGCGGGGGGACTATACGAGCAGTACTTC. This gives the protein CASSVAGGLYEQYF.

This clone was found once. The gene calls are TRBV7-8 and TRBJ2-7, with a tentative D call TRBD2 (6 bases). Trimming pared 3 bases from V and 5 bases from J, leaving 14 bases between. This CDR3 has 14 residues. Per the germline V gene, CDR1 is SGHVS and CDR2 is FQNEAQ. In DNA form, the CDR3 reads TGTGCCAGCAGCTTTCGGGGACTGGCAGACGAGCAGTACTTC. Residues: CASSFRGLADEQYF. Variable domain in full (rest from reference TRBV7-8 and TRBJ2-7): GAGVSQSPRYKVAKRGQDVALRCDPISGHVSLFWYQQALGQGPEFLTYFQNEAQLDKSGLPSDRFFAERPEGSVSTLKIQRTQQEDSAVYLCASSFRGLADEQYFGPGTRLTVT.

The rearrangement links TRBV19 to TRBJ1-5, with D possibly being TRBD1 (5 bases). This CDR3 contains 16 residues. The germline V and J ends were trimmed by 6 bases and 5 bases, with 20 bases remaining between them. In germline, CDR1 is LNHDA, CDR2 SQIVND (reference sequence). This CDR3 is CASRKVAGGPYQPQHF. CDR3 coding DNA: TGTGCCAGTAGAAAAGTGGCGGGGGGTCCATATCAGCCCCAGCATTTT. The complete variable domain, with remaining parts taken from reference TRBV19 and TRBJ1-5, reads DGGITQSPKYLFRKEGQNVTLSCEQNLNHDAMYWYRQDPGQGLRLIYYSQIVNDFQKGDIAEGYSVSREKKESFPLTVTSAQKNPTAFYLCASRKVAGGPYQPQHFGDGTRLSIL.

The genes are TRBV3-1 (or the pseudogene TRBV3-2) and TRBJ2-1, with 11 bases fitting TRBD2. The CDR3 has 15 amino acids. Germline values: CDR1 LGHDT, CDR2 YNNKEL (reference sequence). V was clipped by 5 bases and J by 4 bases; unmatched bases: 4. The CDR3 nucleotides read TGTGCCAGCAGCTATACTAGCGGGGGATACAATGAGCAGTTCTTC. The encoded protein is CASSYTSGGYNEQFF.

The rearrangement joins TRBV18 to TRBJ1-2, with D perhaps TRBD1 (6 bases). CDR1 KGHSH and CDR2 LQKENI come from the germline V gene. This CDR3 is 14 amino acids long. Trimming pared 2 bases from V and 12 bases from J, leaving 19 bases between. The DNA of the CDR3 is TGTGCCAGCTCACCAGCGGGGGCGCAAAAATTAAACACCTTC. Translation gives CASSPAGAQKLNTF.

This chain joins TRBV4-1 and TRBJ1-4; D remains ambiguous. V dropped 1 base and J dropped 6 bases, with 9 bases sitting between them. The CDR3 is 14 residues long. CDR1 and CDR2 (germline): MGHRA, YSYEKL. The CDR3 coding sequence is TGCGCCAGCAGCCAAGTAGGGAGGGATGAAAAACTGTTTTTT. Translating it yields CASSQVGRDEKLFF.

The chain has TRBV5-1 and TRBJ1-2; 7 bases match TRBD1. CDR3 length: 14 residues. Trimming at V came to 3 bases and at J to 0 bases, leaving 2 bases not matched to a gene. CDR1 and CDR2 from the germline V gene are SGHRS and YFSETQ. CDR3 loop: CASSSDRTNYGYTF. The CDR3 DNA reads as TGCGCCAGCAGCTCGGACAGGACTAACTATGGCTACACCTTC.